The clone carrying this T cell receptor beta chain has ten or more counts. Its specificity is unknown. This sample is drawn from a study of glioma-infiltrating T cells. Overall study findings and caveats: Non-neoplastic patients had below-expected tissue-blood divergence, while all gliomas exceeded expectation.

The iRepertoire nested amplicon-rescue multiplex PCR amplified TCR alpha and beta CDR3s from RNA. One entry per CDR3 protein, called by TCRdb with MiXCR from the multiplex PCR reads. The table has approximately 190,000 distinct CDR3 sequences, 32% seen once. V shed 5 bases and J 3 bases; nucleotides not matched to a gene: 4. The germline V gene encodes CDR1 MNHEY and CDR2 SMNVEV (reference sequence). The CDR3 length is 14 residues. This TCR derives from a human donor with low-grade glioma or glioblastoma, undergoing nonglioma brain surgery, or in good health (not recorded which). Specimen: glioma tissue, nonneoplastic brain tissue, or PBMCs (not recorded which). V is TRBV27 and J is TRBJ2-7, with 10 bases lining up with TRBD1. The CDR3 coding sequence is TGTGCCAGCAGTGGACAGGGGGGCCTCTACGAGCAGTACTTC. Protein: CASSGQGGLYEQYF.